Below are 10 T cell receptor beta chains sequenced from a single sample in a study of Tregs in tolerant kidney transplant recipients. Sequencing used immunoSEQ multiplex PCR; TCRdb keeps in-frame clones, though not all of them. The sample has under 50,000 clones; roughly 89% are singletons. The material sequenced was Tregs from blood. These receptors were obtained from a human donor in good health.

The sample holds one count of this clone. The rearrangement joins TRBV10-3 to TRBJ2-2; D may be TRBD1 (6 bases). V lost 7 bases, J lost 7 bases, and 16 bases lay in between. The CDR3 has 14 residues. Germline values: CDR1 ENHRY, CDR2 SYGVKD. This chain's CDR3 is CAITMDSVGGELFF. CDR3 DNA: TGTGCCATCACTATGGACAGTGTGGGCGGGGAGCTGTTTTTT.

The chain has TRBV7-6 and TRBJ2-1; 9 bases align to TRBD2. The CDR3 runs 17 residues. Germline CDR1 and CDR2: SGHVS and FNYEAQ. V shed 0 bases and J 0 bases; nucleotides not matched to a gene: 3. The CDR3 reads CASSLASSGSSYNEQFF. The CDR3 coding sequence is TGTGCCAGCAGCTTAGCGAGTAGCGGGAGCTCCTACAATGAGCAGTTCTTC.

The rearrangement uses TRBV29-1 and TRBJ1-1; unclear D gene. Germline CDR1 reads SQVTM; CDR2 reads ANQGSEA. This CDR3 comprises 11 residues. Trimming pared 4 bases from V and 0 bases from J, leaving 3 bases between. CDR3 sequence (DNA): TGCAGCGTTGCTCTGAACACTGAAGCTTTCTTT. As protein: CSVALNTEAFF. The entire variable domain, with the rest obtained from reference TRBV29-1 and TRBJ1-1, is as follows: SAVISQKPSRDICQRGTSLTIQCQVDSQVTMMFWYRQQPGQSLTLIATANQGSEATYESGFVIDKFPISRPNLTFSTLTVSNMSPEDSSIYLCSVALNTEAFFGQGTRLTVV.

The J gene is TRBJ2-3, the V gene TRBV2; D call uncertain. V lost 0 bases to trimming and J lost 2 bases, with 9 bases between them. This CDR3 region has 15 residues. Germline-derived CDR1 and CDR2 are SNHLY and FYNNEI. The CDR3 coding sequence is TGTGCCAGCAGTGAAGCGGGGATGGTCACAGATACGCAGTATTTT. This translates into CASSEAGMVTDTQYF. The complete variable domain, with remaining parts taken from reference TRBV2 and TRBJ2-3, reads EPEVTQTPSHQVTQMGQEVILRCVPISNHLYFYWYRQILGQKVEFLVSFYNNEISEKSEIFDDQFSVERPDGSNFTLKIRSTKLEDSAMYFCASSEAGMVTDTQYFGPGTRLTVL.

The chain is built from TRBV11-2 and TRBJ2-7; 15 nucleotides line up with TRBD2. The CDR3 is 16 residues long. The V and J ends lost 4 bases and 2 bases, in that order; junction bases with no gene match: 3. Germline V gene sequence: CDR1 SGHAT, CDR2 FQNNGV. The CDR3 protein is CASSWGTSGRPYEQYF. Here the CDR3 DNA reads TGTGCCAGCAGCTGGGGGACTAGCGGGAGGCCCTACGAGCAGTACTTC. The entire variable domain, with the rest obtained from reference TRBV11-2 and TRBJ2-7, is as follows: EAGVAQSPRYKIIEKRQSVAFWCNPISGHATLYWYQQILGQGPKLLIQFQNNGVVDDSQLPKDRFSAERLKGVDSTLKIQPAKLEDSAVYLCASSWGTSGRPYEQYFGPGTRLTVT.

The chain links TRBV4-1 to TRBJ1-2, with 8 nucleotides matching TRBD1. Per the germline V gene, CDR1 is MGHRA and CDR2 is YSYEKL. J gave up 5 bases and V 3 bases, and 11 bases lay outside the gene matches. This CDR3 is 16 amino acids long. The CDR3 here is CASSHRRGRGPYGYTF. The CDR3 bases are TGCGCCAGCAGCCACAGAAGGGGCAGGGGGCCGTATGGCTACACCTTC.

This chain joins TRBV7-9 and TRBJ2-2; possible D gene TRBD2, 6 bases. V was pared by 2 bases and J by 6 bases, with 10 bases between. This CDR3 spans 14 amino acids. Germline lookup yields CDR1 SEHNR and CDR2 FQNEAQ (reference sequence). Written as DNA, the CDR3 is TGTGCCAGCAGCTTATCGGGAGCGTCCGGGGAGCTGTTTTTT. Protein product: CASSLSGASGELFF.

The J gene is TRBJ2-2, the V gene TRBV10-1; D uncertain. The CDR3 runs to 14 residues. Germline V lookup: CDR1 WNHNN, CDR2 SYGVQD (reference sequence). V was pared by 5 bases and J by 3 bases, with 10 bases between. The CDR3 coding sequence is TGCGCCAGCAGTCTAGAGGCTTACACCGGGGAGCTGTTTTTT. It translates to CASSLEAYTGELFF.

V usage is TRBV21-1 and J usage is TRBJ2-2; no DNA check was done on the table's D call, TRBD1. TRBV21-1 is a recognized pseudogene. This CDR3 comprises 17 residues. The CDR3, as DNA: TGTGCCAGCAGGGCTGTGATGGGACAGCCGTACACCGGGGAGCTGTTTTTT. Amino acid sequence: CASRAVMGQPYTGELFF.

The V call is TRBV14, the J call TRBJ1-1, with D perhaps TRBD1 (6 bases). The CDR3 is made up of 14 amino acids. V was clipped by 2 bases and J by 5 bases, with 12 bases between them. Germline V gene lookup returns CDR1 SGHDN and CDR2 FVKESK. CDR3 loop: CASSQQGLRTEAFF. Written as DNA, the CDR3 is TGTGCCAGCAGCCAACAGGGGCTTCGGACTGAAGCTTTCTTT.